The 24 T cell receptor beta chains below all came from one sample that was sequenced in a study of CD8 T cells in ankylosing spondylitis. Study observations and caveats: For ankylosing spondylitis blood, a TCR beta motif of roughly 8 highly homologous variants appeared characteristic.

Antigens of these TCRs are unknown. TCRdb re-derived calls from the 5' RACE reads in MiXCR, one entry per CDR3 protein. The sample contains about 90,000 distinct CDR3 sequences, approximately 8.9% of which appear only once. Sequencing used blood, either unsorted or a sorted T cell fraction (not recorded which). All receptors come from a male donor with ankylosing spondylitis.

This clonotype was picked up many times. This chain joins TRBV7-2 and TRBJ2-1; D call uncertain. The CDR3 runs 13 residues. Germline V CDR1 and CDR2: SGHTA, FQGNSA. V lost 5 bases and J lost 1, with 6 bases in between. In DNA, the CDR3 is TGTGCCAGCAGCCCGCGGTCCTACAATGAGCAGTTCTTC. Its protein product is CASSPRSYNEQFF.

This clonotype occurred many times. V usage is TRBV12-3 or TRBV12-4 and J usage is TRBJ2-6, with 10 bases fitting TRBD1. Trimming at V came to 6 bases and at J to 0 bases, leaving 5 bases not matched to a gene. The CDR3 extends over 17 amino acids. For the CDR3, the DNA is TGTGCCAGCAGCCTGGGACAGGGGAGCTCTGGGGCCAACGTCCTGACTTTC. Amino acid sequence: CASSLGQGSSGANVLTF.

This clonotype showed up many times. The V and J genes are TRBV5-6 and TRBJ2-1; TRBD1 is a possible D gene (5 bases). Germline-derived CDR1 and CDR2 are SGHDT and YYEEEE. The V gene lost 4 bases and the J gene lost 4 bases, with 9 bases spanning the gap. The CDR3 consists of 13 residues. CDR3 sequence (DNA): TGTGCCAGCAGCCCGACAGATTACAATGAGCAGTTCTTC. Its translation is CASSPTDYNEQFF.

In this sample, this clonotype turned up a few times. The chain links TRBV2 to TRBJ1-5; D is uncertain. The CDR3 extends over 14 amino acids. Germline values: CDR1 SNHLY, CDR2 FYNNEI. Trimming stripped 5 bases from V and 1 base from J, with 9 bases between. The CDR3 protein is CASSPTPSNQPQHF. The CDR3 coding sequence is TGTGCCAGCAGTCCGACCCCGAGCAATCAGCCCCAGCATTTT.

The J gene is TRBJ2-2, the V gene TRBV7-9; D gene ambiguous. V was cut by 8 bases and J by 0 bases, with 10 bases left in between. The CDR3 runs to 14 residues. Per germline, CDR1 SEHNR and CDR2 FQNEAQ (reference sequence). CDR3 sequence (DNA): TGTGCCAGCGAGGCCGCCGCGAACACCGGGGAGCTGTTTTTT. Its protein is CASEAAANTGELFF.

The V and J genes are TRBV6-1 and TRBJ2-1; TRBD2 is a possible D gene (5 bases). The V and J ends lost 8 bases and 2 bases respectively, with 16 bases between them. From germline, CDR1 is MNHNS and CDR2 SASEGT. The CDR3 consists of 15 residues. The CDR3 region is CASPEASPPYNEQFF. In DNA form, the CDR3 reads TGTGCCAGCCCTGAGGCTAGCCCACCCTACAATGAGCAGTTCTTC.

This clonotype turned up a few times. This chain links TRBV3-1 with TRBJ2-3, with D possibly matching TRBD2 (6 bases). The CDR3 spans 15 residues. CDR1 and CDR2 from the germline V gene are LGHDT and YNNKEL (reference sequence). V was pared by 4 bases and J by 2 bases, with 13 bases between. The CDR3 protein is CASSPPGLPTDTQYF. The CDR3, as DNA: TGTGCCAGCAGCCCCCCGGGACTCCCCACAGATACGCAGTATTTT.

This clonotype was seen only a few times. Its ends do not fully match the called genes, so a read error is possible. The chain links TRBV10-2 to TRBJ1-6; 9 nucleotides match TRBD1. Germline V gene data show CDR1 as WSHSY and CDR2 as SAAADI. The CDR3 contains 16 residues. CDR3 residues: CASSESAGQGSLPPHF. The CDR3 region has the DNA TGCGCCAGCAGTGAGTCCGCAGGACAGGGGTCTTTGCCCCCCCACTTT.

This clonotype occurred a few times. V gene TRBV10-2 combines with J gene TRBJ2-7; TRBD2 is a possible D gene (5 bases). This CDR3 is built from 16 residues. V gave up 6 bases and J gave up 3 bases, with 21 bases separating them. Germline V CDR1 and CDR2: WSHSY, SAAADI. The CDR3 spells CASSPLDGSKGYEQYF. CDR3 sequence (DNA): TGCGCCAGCAGCCCACTAGACGGCTCCAAGGGCTACGAGCAGTACTTC.

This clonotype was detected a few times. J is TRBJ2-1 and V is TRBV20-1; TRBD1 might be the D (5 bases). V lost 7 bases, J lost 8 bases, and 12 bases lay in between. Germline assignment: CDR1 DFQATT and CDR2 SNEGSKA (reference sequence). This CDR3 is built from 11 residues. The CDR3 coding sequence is TGCAGTGGCTGGTGGGGCGATGAGCAGTTCTTC. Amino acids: CSGWWGDEQFF.

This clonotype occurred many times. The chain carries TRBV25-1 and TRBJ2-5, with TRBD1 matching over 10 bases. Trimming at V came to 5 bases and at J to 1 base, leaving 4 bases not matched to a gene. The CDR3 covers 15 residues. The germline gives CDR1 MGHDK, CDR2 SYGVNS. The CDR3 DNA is TGTGCCAGCAGTCGGGACAGGGGCTCCCAAGAGACCCAGTACTTC. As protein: CASSRDRGSQETQYF.

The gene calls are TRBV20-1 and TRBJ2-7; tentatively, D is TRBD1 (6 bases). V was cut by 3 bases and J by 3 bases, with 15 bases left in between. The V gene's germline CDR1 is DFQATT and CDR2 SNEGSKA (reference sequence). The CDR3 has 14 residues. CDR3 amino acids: CSARGQGNFYEQYF. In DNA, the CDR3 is TGCAGTGCTAGGGGGCAGGGGAATTTCTACGAGCAGTACTTC.

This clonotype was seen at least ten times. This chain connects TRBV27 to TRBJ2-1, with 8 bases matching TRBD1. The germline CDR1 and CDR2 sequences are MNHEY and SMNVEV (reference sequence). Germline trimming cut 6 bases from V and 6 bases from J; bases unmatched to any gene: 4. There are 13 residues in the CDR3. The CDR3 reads CASSPDRGNEQFF. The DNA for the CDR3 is TGTGCCAGCAGCCCCGACAGGGGCAATGAGCAGTTCTTC.

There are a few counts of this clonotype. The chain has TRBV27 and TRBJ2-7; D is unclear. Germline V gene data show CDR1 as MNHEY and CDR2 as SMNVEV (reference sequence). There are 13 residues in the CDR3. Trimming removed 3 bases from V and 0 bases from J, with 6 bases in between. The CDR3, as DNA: TGTGCCAGCAGTTTTAACCCCTCCTACGAGCAGTACGTC. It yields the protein CASSFNPSYEQYV.

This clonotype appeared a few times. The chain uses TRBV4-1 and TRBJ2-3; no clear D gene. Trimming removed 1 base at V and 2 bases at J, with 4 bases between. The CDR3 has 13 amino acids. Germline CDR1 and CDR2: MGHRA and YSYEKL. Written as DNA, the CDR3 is TGCGCCAGCAGCCAAGTCCCCACAGATACGCAGTATTTT. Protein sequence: CASSQVPTDTQYF.

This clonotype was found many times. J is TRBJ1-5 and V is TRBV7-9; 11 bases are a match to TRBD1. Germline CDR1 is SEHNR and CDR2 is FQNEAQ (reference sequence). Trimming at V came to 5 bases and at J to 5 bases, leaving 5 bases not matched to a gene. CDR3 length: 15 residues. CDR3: CASSPGTGGHQPQHF. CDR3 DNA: TGTGCCAGCAGCCCCGGGACAGGGGGTCATCAGCCCCAGCATTTT.

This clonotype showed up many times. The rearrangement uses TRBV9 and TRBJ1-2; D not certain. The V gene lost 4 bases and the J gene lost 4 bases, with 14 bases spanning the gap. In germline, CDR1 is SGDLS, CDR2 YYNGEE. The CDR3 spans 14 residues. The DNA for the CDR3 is TGTGCCAGCAGCTCCGCCCCGGGTGGCTATGGCTACACCTTC. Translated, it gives CASSSAPGGYGYTF.

DNA for the CDR3: TGTGCCAGCCGAGGGGGCTCCGGGGAGCTGTTTTTT. Amino acid sequence: CASRGGSGELFF. This chain joins TRBV7-6 and TRBJ2-2; 7 positions match TRBD1. This CDR3 comprises 12 residues. V dropped 8 bases and J dropped 6; count of bases not matched to a gene: 3. Looked up from germline, CDR1 is SGHVS and CDR2 is FNYEAQ. The whole variable domain, filled in from reference TRBV7-6 and TRBJ2-2, reads GAGVSQSPRYKVTKRGQDVALRCDPISGHVSLYWYRQALGQGPEFLTYFNYEAQQDKSGLPNDRFSAERPEGSISTLTIQRTEQRDSAMYRCASRGGSGELFFGEGSRLTVL.

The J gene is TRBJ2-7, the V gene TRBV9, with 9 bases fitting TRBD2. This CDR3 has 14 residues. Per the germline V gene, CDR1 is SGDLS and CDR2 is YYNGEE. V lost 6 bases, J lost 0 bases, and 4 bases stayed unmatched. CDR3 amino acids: CASNLAGDSYEQYF. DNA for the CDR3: TGTGCCAGCAACTTAGCGGGAGACTCCTACGAGCAGTACTTC.

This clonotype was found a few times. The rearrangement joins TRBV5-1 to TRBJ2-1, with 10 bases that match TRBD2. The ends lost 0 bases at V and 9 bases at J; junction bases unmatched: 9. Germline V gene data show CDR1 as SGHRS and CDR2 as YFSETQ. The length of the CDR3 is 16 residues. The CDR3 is CASSLETGAGGVEQFF. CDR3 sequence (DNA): TGCGCCAGCAGCTTGGAGACGGGAGCGGGAGGGGTTGAGCAGTTCTTC.

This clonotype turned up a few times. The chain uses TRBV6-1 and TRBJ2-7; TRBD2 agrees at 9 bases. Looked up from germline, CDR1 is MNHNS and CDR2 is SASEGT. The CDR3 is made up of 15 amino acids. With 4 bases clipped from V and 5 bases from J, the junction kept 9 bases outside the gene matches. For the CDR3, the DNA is TGTGCCAGCAGTGTGCCGGCGGGAGGGCCTGACGAGCAGTACTTC. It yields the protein CASSVPAGGPDEQYF.

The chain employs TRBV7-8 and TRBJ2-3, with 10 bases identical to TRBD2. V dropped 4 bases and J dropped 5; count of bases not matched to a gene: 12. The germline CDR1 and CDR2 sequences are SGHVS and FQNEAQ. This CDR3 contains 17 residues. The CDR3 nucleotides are TGTGCCAGCAGCTACACCCCTAGCGGGAGAGGATTAGATACGCAGTATTTT. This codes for CASSYTPSGRGLDTQYF.

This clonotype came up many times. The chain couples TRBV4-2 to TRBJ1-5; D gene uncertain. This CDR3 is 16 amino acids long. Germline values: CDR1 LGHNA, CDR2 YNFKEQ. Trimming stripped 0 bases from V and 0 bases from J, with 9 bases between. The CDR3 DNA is TGTGCCAGCAGCCAAGATTTCGGACCTAGCAATCAGCCCCAGCATTTT. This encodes CASSQDFGPSNQPQHF.

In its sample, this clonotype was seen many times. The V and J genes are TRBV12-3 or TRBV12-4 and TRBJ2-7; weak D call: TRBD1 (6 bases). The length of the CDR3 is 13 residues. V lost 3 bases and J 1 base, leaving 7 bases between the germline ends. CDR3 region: CASSLTGSYEQYF. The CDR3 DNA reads TGTGCCAGCAGTTTGACAGGATCCTACGAGCAGTACTTC.